This is a list of T cell receptor beta chains from one sample in a study of control samples from healthy donors and cancer patients. Measured with immunoSEQ multiplex PCR; TCRdb has only the in-frame clones, and not every one. The sample shows about 120,000 clones, roughly 90% of them seen only once. Sequences were obtained from blood. These TCRs come from a man aged 50-60 years in good health. The CDR3 runs from the conserved cysteine through the conserved F or W. The order of the fields is V gene, J gene, CDR3 protein.

v_gene: TRBV9
j_gene: TRBJ2-7
CDR3aa: CASSEAGGTNYEQYF

v_gene: TRBV12-3/TRBV12-4
j_gene: TRBJ1-2
CDR3aa: CASRASIGYTF

v_gene: TRBV7-2
j_gene: TRBJ2-1
CDR3aa: CASSLGGGGGRNEQFF

v_gene: TRBV18
j_gene: TRBJ2-7
CDR3aa: CASSTLPGQKSYEQYF

v_gene: TRBV10-3
j_gene: TRBJ2-5
CDR3aa: CAISESQASGGETQYF

v_gene: TRBV12-3/TRBV12-4
j_gene: TRBJ2-7
CDR3aa: CASSNDGYYEQYF

v_gene: TRBV7-9
j_gene: TRBJ2-1
CDR3aa: CASSALDREGPKQFF

v_gene: TRBV19
j_gene: TRBJ1-2
CDR3aa: CASSNDKANYGYTF

v_gene: TRBV6-6
j_gene: TRBJ1-2
CDR3aa: CASSLLDYRASGYTF

v_gene: TRBV7-8
j_gene: TRBJ2-3
CDR3aa: CASSYISGGGSDTQYF

v_gene: TRBV14
j_gene: TRBJ2-5
CDR3aa: CASSHRGTGAGTQYF

v_gene: TRBV19
j_gene: TRBJ1-2
CDR3aa: CASSISRTGIYGYTF

v_gene: TRBV2
j_gene: TRBJ1-1
CDR3aa: CASSGGQQFTYTEAFF

v_gene: TRBV12-3/TRBV12-4
j_gene: TRBJ2-2
CDR3aa: CASSQLEGGELFF

v_gene: TRBV12-3/TRBV12-4
j_gene: TRBJ2-7
CDR3aa: CASSLVGTYEQYF

v_gene: TRBV28
j_gene: TRBJ2-1
CDR3aa: CASNPVLALYNEQFF